This T cell receptor beta chain was captured in a study of beta chain features in type 1 diabetes. Sorting based on CD45RO/CCR7/CD25/CD127/CD95/CD27 separated CD4+ naive, central memory, regulatory and stem cell-like memory cells. Comment on this clone: Its antigen is unidentified.

As every portion of the isolated RNA was reverse transcribed, the sequencing read expressed TCRB transcripts. Assay used: immunoSEQ multiplex PCR; TCRdb lists only in-frame clones, some missing. The top ten clones hold more than 0.4% of a sample with roughly 300,000 clones, less than 9.5% of them seen once. General study results and limits: PCR, the amplification step, might favor shorter templates, equally in patients and controls.

This clonotype was sampled from a woman younger than 30 in good health. Sequencing was done on a sample of central memory CD4+ T cells from blood.

CDR3 coding DNA: TGTGCCATCAGTGAGAAGGTCGGCAGGGGCTACAATGAGCAGTTCTTC. Translated, it gives CAISEKVGRGYNEQFF. The chain has TRBV10-3 and TRBJ2-1, with TRBD1 as a possible D gene (6 bases). CDR1 is ENHRY and CDR2 is SYGVKD in the germline V gene. Trimming took 2 bases from V and 3 from J, leaving 14 bases between them. The CDR3 is made up of 16 amino acids.